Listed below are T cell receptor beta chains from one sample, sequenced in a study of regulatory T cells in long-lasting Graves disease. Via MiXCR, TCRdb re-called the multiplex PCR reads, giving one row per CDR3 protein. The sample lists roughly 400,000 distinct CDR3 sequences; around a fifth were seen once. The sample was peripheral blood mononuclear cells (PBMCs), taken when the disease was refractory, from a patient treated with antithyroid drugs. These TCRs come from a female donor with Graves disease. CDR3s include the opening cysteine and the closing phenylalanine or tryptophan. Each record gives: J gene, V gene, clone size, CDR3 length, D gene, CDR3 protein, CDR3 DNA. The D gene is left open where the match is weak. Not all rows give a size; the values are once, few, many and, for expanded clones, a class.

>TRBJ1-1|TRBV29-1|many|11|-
CSPVGGTEAFF
TGCAGCCCGGTAGGGGGGACTGAAGCTTTCTTT
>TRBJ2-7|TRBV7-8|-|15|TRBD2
CASSLVGLADYEQYF
TGTGCCAGCAGCTTAGTGGGTCTAGCGGATTACGAGCAGTACTTC
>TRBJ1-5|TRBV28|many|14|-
CASVRGGGNQPQHF
TGTGCCTCAGTCCGGGGAGGGGGCAATCAGCCCCAGCATTTT
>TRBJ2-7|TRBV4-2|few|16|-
CASSQDLIGSSYEQYF
TGTGCCAGCAGCCAAGATCTGATAGGCAGCTCCTACGAGCAGTACTTC
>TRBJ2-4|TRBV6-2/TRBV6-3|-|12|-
CASRGFKNIQYF
TGTGCCAGCCGCGGTTTTAAAAACATTCAGTACTTC
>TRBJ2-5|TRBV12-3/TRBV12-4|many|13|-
CASSYHGGETQYF
TGTGCCAGCAGTTATCATGGCGGGGAGACCCAGTACTTC
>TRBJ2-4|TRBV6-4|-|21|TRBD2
CASSYSTISGAGGPRDDIQYF
TGTGCCAGCAGTTACTCAACCATATCTGGCGCGGGAGGGCCTAGGGATGACATTCAGTACTTC
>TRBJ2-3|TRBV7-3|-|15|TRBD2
CASSLVAGAADTQYF
TGTGCCAGCAGCTTGGTAGCGGGAGCGGCAGATACGCAGTATTTT
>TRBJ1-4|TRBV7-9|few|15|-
CASSHSRVDWEKLFF
TGTGCCAGCAGCCATTCTCGAGTCGATTGGGAAAAACTGTTTTTT
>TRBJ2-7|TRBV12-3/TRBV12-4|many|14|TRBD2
CASRRGRSSYEQYF
TGTGCCAGCAGACGCGGGAGGTCGAGCTACGAGCAGTACTTC
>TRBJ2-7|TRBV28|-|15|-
CASTQHFGSSHEQYF
TGTGCCAGCACTCAACATTTCGGCAGCTCCCACGAGCAGTACTTC